Below are 5 T cell receptor beta chains sequenced from a single sample in a study of neurological immune-mediated disorders. TCRdb recomputed calls from the 5' RACE reads with MiXCR, one row per CDR3 protein. The table includes more than 70,000 distinct CDR3 sequences, more than 15% detected once. Sequenced material: PBMCs. The source is a woman aged 40 to 49 in good health.

This chain uses TRBV6-2 or TRBV6-3 with TRBJ1-4, with a possible D match to TRBD1 (5 bases). V lost 6 bases, J lost 8 bases, and 19 bases lay in between. CDR3 length equals 15 residues. Germline-derived CDR1 and CDR2 are MNHEY and SVGEGT. CDR3 sequence: CASSSFQGNKEKLFF. CDR3 coding DNA: TGTGCCAGCAGCTCATTCCAGGGTAACAAGGAAAAACTGTTTTTT.

The chain links TRBV6-1 to TRBJ1-2; D not certain. The CDR3 is 12 residues long. V lost 0 bases to trimming and J lost 12 bases, with 11 bases between them. Germline V CDR1 and CDR2: MNHNS, SASEGT. The CDR3 sequence: CASSEAAVENTF. The CDR3 bases are TGTGCCAGCAGTGAAGCGGCGGTGGAAAACACCTTC.

V gene TRBV19 combines with J gene TRBJ1-5; TRBD1 matches at 12 bases. Germline V gene data show CDR1 as LNHDA and CDR2 as SQIVND (reference sequence). V dropped 6 bases and J dropped 3; count of bases not matched to a gene: 3. The length of the CDR3 is 15 residues. In nucleotides, the CDR3 is TGTGCCAGTAGCTGGGACAGGGGGCCCAATCAGCCCCAGCATTTT. It codes for CASSWDRGPNQPQHF.

This clonotype appeared many times. The CDR3 sequence is CASMEGGAWGTEAFF. The CDR3 bases are TGTGCCAGCATGGAAGGGGGCGCCTGGGGCACTGAAGCTTTCTTT. This chain joins TRBV6-5 and TRBJ1-1; 7 nucleotides match TRBD1. Germline V lookup: CDR1 MNHEY, CDR2 SVGAGI. Trimming at V came to 7 bases and at J to 4 bases, leaving 12 bases not matched to a gene. This CDR3 comprises 15 residues.

This CDR3 reads CAISESGQLANYGYTF. The CDR3 coding sequence is TGTGCCATCAGTGAGTCCGGACAGTTAGCTAACTATGGCTACACCTTC. The chain carries TRBV10-3 and TRBJ1-2; TRBD1 is a possible D gene (6 bases). Germline V CDR1 and CDR2: ENHRY, SYGVKD. Trimming pared 0 bases from V and 0 bases from J, leaving 11 bases between. The CDR3 contains 16 residues.